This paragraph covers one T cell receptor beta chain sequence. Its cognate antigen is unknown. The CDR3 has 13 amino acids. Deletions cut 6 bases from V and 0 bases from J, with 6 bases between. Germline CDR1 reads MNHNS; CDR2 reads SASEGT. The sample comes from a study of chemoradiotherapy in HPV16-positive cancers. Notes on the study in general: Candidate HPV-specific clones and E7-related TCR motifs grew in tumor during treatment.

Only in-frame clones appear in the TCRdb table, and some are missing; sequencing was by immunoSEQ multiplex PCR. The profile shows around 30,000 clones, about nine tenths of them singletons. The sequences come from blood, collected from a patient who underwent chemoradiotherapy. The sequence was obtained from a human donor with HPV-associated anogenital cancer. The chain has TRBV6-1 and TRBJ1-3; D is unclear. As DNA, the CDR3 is TGTGCCAGCAGATTTGCCTCTGGAAACACCATATATTTT. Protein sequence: CASRFASGNTIYF.